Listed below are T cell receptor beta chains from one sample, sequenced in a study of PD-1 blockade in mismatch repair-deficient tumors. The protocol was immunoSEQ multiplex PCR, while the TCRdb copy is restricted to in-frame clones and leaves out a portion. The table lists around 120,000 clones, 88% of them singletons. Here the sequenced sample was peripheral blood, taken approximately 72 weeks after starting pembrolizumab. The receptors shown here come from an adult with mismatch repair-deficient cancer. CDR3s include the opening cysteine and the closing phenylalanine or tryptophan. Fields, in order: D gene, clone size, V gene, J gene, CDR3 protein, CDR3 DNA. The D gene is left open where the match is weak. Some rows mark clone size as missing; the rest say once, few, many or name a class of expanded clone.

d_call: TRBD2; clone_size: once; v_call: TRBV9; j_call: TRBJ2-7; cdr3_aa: CASSVAGLAGDEQYF; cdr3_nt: TGTGCCAGCAGCGTAGCCGGGCTAGCGGGAGACGAGCAGTACTTC
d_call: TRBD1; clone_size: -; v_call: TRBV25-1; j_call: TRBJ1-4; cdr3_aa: CASSQGDRGEVGEKLFF; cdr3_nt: TGTGCCAGCAGCCAAGGGGACAGGGGAGAGGTTGGTGAAAAACTGTTTTTT
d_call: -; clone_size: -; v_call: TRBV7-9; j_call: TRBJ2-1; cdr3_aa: CASSLVALSYNEQFF; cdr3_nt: TGTGCCAGCAGCTTAGTGGCACTCTCCTACAATGAGCAGTTCTTC
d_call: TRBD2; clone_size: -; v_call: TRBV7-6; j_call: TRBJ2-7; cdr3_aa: CASSLVLAGGPLQQYF; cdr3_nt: TGTGCCAGCAGCTTAGTTTTAGCGGGAGGGCCGTTACAGCAGTACTTC
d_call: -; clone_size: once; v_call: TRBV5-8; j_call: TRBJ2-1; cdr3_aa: CASSQEANEQFF; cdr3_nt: TGTGCCAGCAGCCAAGAGGCCAATGAGCAGTTCTTC
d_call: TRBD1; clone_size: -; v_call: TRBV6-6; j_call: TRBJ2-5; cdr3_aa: CASRRDSQETQYF; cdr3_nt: TGTGCCAGCAGACGGGACAGCCAAGAGACCCAGTACTTC
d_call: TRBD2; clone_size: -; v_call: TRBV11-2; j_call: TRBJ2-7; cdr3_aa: CASSWNSGTTYEQYF; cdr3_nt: TGTGCCAGCAGCTGGAATAGCGGGACCACCTACGAGCAGTACTTC
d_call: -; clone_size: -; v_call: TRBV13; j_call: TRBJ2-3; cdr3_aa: CASSLGADTQYF; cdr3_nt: TGTGCCAGCAGCTTAGGAGCCGATACGCAGTATTTT
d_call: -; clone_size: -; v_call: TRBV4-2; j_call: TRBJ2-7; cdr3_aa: CASSRQEQYEQYF; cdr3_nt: TGTGCCAGCAGCCGTCAAGAACAATACGAGCAGTACTTC
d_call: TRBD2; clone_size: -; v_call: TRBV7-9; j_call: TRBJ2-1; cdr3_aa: CASSTDFGTSENEQFF; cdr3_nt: TGTGCCAGCAGCACGGACTTCGGGACTAGTGAGAATGAGCAGTTCTTC
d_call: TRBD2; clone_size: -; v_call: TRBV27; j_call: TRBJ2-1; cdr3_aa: CASSSGTSGNNEQFF; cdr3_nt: TGTGCCAGCAGTTCCGGGACTAGCGGGAACAATGAGCAGTTCTTC
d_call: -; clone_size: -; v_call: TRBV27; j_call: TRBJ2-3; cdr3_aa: CASSRVPSTDTQYF; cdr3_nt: TGTGCCAGCAGCCGAGTCCCTAGCACAGATACGCAGTATTTT
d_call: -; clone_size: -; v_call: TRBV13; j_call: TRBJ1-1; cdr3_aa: CASSSYEGTEAFF; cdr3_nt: TGTGCCAGCAGCTCGTATGAGGGGACTGAAGCTTTCTTT
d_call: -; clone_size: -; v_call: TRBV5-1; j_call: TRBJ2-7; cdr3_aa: CASSSVDYEQYF; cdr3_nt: TGCGCCAGCAGCTCGGTGGACTACGAGCAGTACTTC
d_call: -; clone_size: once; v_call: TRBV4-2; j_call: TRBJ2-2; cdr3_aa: CASSPRLGNTGELFF; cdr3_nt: TGTGCCAGCAGCCCCCGCCTAGGGAACACCGGGGAGCTGTTTTTT
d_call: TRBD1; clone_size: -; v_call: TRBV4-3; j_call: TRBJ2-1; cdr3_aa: CASSQVTGAGYNEQFF; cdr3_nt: TGCGCCAGCAGCCAAGTCACAGGGGCAGGCTACAATGAGCAGTTCTTC
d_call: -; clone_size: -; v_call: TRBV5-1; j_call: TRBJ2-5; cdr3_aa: CASSQGPTPQETQYF; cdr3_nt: TGCGCCAGCAGCCAGGGACCGACCCCTCAAGAGACCCAGTACTTC
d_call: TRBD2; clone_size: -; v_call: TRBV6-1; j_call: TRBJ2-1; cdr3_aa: CASSDDISGRATNEQFF; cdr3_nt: TGTGCCAGCAGTGACGACATTAGCGGGAGGGCCACCAATGAGCAGTTCTTC
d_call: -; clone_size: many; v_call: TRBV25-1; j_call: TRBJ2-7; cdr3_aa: CASSDSSGGDEQYF; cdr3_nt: TGTGCCAGCAGTGATTCTTCAGGCGGAGACGAGCAGTACTTC
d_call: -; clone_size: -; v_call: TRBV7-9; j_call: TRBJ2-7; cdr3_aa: CASSDLDSDRPYEQYF; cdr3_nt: TGTGCCAGCAGCGATTTAGACTCGGACAGACCCTACGAGCAGTACTTC
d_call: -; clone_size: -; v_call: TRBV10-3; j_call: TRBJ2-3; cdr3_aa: CAISESKRTTDTQYF; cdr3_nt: TGTGCCATCAGTGAGTCGAAACGAACCACAGATACGCAGTATTTT
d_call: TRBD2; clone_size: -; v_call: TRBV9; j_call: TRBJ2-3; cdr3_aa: CASSVASGRIDTQYF; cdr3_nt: TGTGCCAGCAGCGTAGCTAGCGGGAGGATTGATACGCAGTATTTT
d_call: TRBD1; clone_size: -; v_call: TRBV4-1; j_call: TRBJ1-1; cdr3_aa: CASSLIILHRDRHLMNTEAFF; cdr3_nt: TGCGCCAGCAGCCTAATAATACTTCACCGGGACAGACACCTCATGAACACTGAAGCTTTCTTT
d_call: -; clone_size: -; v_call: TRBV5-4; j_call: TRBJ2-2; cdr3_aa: CASSRTGTGELFF; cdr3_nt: TGTGCCAGCAGCCGGACTGGAACCGGGGAGCTGTTTTTT
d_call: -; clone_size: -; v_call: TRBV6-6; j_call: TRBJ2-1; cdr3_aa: CASSYSLDSGKNEQFF; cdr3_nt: TGTGCCAGCAGTTACTCTTTGGACAGTGGGAAAAATGAGCAGTTCTTC
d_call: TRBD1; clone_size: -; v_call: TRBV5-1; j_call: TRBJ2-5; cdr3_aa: CASSIDRAQETQYF; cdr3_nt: TGCGCCAGCAGCATAGACAGGGCACAAGAGACCCAGTACTTC
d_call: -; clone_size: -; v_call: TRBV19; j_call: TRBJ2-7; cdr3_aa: CASSIPDTYEQYF; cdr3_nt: TGTGCCAGTAGTATCCCTGACACGTACGAGCAGTACTTC
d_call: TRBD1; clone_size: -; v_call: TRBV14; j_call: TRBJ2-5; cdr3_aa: CASRKTGGETQYF; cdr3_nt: TGTGCCAGCAGAAAGACAGGGGGAGAGACCCAGTACTTC
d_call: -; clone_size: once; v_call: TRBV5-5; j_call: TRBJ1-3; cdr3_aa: CASSLVIRPSSGNTIYF; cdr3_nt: TGTGCCAGCAGCTTGGTGATCAGACCGAGCTCTGGAAACACCATATATTTT
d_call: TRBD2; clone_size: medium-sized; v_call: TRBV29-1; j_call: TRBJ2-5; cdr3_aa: CSVGASGGGETQYF; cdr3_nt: TGCAGCGTGGGGGCTAGCGGGGGTGGGGAGACCCAGTACTTC
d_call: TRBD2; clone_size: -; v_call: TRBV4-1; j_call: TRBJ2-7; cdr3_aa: CASSQDGRESYEQYF; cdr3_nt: TGCGCCAGCAGCCAAGATGGGCGGGAGAGTTACGAGCAGTACTTC